The TCR beta chain under discussion was sequenced for a study of blood T cell repertoires in COVID-19. There are 15 residues in the CDR3. J gave up 5 bases and V 3 bases, and 3 bases lay outside the gene matches. Germline CDR1 is SGHVS and CDR2 is FNYEAQ. Assay: immunoSEQ multiplex PCR; the TCRdb copy retains only in-frame clones and omits some. Of some 300,000 clones listed, 75% to 90% are singletons. Patients from Seattle were sampled longitudinally, starting during active infection. This sequence was found in a woman in her 70s with COVID-19, enrolled during active disease. This chain connects TRBV7-6 to TRBJ2-5; 13 bases line up with TRBD2. Sequencing was done on a sample of peripheral blood. CDR3 in amino acids: CASSFGLAGVETQYF. CDR3 in DNA: TGTGCCAGCAGCTTCGGACTAGCGGGGGTGGAGACCCAGTACTTC. The full variable domain, in which reference TRBV7-6 and TRBJ2-5 provide the parts outside the CDR3, is GAGVSQSPRYKVTKRGQDVALRCDPISGHVSLYWYRQALGQGPEFLTYFNYEAQQDKSGLPNDRFSAERPEGSISTLTIQRTEQRDSAMYRCASSFGLAGVETQYFGPGTRLLVL.